The 23 T cell receptor beta chains given below trace back to one sample, sequenced in a study of blood T cells in healthy people across ages. Using a J-beta primer mix together with a sample-barcoded 5' primer, a second PCR was run for roughly 7 to 11 cycles. TCRdb recomputed calls from the 5' RACE reads with MiXCR, one row per CDR3 protein. The profile shows some 1.6 million distinct CDR3 sequences, roughly a third of them singletons. The sample taken for sequencing was blood. Receptors originate from a woman in her twenties or thirties in good health.

This rearrangement joins TRBV5-4 to TRBJ2-1; D gene unclear. In germline, CDR1 is SGHNT, CDR2 YYREEE (reference sequence). V shed 4 bases and J shed 2 bases, with 16 bases lying between them. This CDR3 has 16 amino acids. CDR3 sequence: CASSDLLVPPYNEQFF. The DNA of the CDR3 is TGTGCCAGCAGCGACCTTCTAGTGCCACCCTACAATGAGCAGTTCTTC.

The chain's CDR3 is CASSFKAGPPGNSPLHF. In DNA form, the CDR3 reads TGTGCCAGCAGTTTCAAGGCGGGCCCCCCGGGAAATTCACCCCTCCACTTT. The chain employs TRBV28 and TRBJ1-6; D unclear. From germline, CDR1 is MDHEN and CDR2 SYDVKM. V was shortened by 3 bases and J by 7 bases, with 19 bases between the two germline ends. The CDR3 consists of 17 residues.

This clonotype has more than one count but fewer than ten. This chain connects TRBV5-1 to TRBJ2-1; D gene unclear. CDR1 and CDR2 from the germline V gene are SGHRS and YFSETQ. V lost 3 bases, J lost 5 bases, and 9 bases lay in between. The CDR3 is 13 amino acids. The CDR3 DNA sequence: TGCGCCAGCAGCTCCACTCTCCACAATGAGCAGTTCTTC. Its protein is CASSSTLHNEQFF.

This chain uses TRBV14 with TRBJ2-1; D may be TRBD1 or TRBD2 (5 bases each). Germline V gene sequence: CDR1 SGHDN, CDR2 FVKESK. CDR3 length: 18 amino acids. V lost 0 bases and J 9 bases, leaving 24 bases between the germline ends. The CDR3 DNA sequence: TGTGCCAGCAGCCAAGATAAGGGGAGCGGAGCCCTCTTTGGTGAGCAGTTCTTC. Amino acids: CASSQDKGSGALFGEQFF.

This chain uses TRBV7-9 with TRBJ2-7, with 9 bases identical to TRBD1. CDR1 is SEHNR and CDR2 is FQNEAQ in the germline V gene (reference sequence). This CDR3 contains 15 residues. V shed 5 bases, J shed 3 bases, and the junction held 8 bases outside the gene matches. The DNA of the CDR3 is TGTGCCAGCAGCCCTGGAGGGACAGGGAACTACGAGCAGTACTTC. Translating it yields CASSPGGTGNYEQYF.

CDR3 in DNA: TGTGCCAGCAACGGAGGAGGTCCGGGTACTGAAGCTTTCTTT. This translates into CASNGGGPGTEAFF. The chain joins TRBV12-3 or TRBV12-4 to TRBJ1-1, with unresolved D. The CDR3 spans 14 residues. V was trimmed by 7 bases and J by 5 bases, leaving 17 bases between them.

This clonotype came up a few times. The chain has TRBV6-5 and TRBJ1-2; D not certain. The CDR3 runs to 12 residues. CDR1 is MNHEY and CDR2 is SVGAGI in the germline V gene. V lost 8 bases and J lost 2, with 9 bases in between. The CDR3 DNA reads TGTGCCAGCCGGGCGGAGAACTATGGCTACACCTTC. Protein product: CASRAENYGYTF.

The chain links TRBV3-1 to TRBJ2-7; no clear D gene. From germline, CDR1 is LGHDT and CDR2 YNNKEL (reference sequence). The V and J ends lost 4 bases and 2 bases respectively, with 12 bases between them. The CDR3 has 14 residues. CDR3 sequence (DNA): TGTGCCAGCAGCCGAGACCTAGAACCCTACGAGCAGTACTTC. It codes for CASSRDLEPYEQYF.

The chain employs TRBV28 and TRBJ2-7; D might be TRBD2 (6 bases). The germline gives CDR1 MDHEN, CDR2 SYDVKM. This CDR3 comprises 14 residues. Deletions cut 7 bases from V and 1 base from J, with 14 bases between. The chain's CDR3 is CASKRAGNSYEQYF. The CDR3 region has the DNA TGTGCCAGCAAGAGGGCGGGGAATTCCTACGAGCAGTACTTC. Full variable domain (outside the CDR3, taken from reference TRBV28 and TRBJ2-7): DVKVTQSSRYLVKRTGEKVFLECVQDMDHENMFWYRQDPGLGLRLIYFSYDVKMKEKGDIPEGYSVSREKKERFSLILESASTNQTSMYLCASKRAGNSYEQYFGPGTRLTVT.

Points on this clonotype: Mismatch with germline at one junction end may stem from a read error. V and J are TRBV7-8 and TRBJ2-4, with TRBD1 matching over 9 bases. The J call may be faulty, since TRBJ2-7 better matches the DNA end. The CDR3 runs 13 residues. The germline V gene has CDR1 SGHVS and CDR2 FQNEAQ. The CDR3, as DNA: TGTGTCAGCAACCCAACAGGGGGCGACGAGCAGTACTTC. Amino acid sequence: CVSNPTGGDEQYF.

This chain joins TRBV5-1 and TRBJ1-1, with D maybe TRBD1 (6 bases). The CDR3 spans 13 residues. Trimming removed 2 bases from V and 4 bases from J, with 9 bases in between. Germline lookup yields CDR1 SGHRS and CDR2 YFSETQ. CDR3 loop: CASSFGRGTEAFF. The CDR3 nucleotides are TGCGCCAGCAGCTTTGGCAGGGGCACTGAAGCTTTCTTT.

This clonotype came up a few times. The V and J genes are TRBV6-1 and TRBJ2-7, with TRBD2 identical over 7 bases. V lost 4 bases to trimming and J lost 5 bases; unmatched junction nucleotides: 5. The CDR3 has 13 residues. CDR1 is MNHNS and CDR2 is SASEGT in the germline V gene. CDR3 loop: CASSGTSRDEQYF. The CDR3 DNA sequence: TGTGCCAGCAGTGGGACTAGTCGGGACGAGCAGTACTTC.

The table lists this clonotype with a few counts. CDR3 nucleotide sequence: TGCAGTGCTAAAGTCCCGGGACAGGGGGCATACGAGCAGTACTTC. This gives the protein CSAKVPGQGAYEQYF. The chain combines TRBV20-1 with TRBJ2-7, with TRBD1 matching 12 bases. After removal of 4 bases from V and 4 bases from J, the junction contained 8 bases not matched to a gene. In germline, CDR1 is DFQATT, CDR2 SNEGSKA (reference sequence). The CDR3 is 15 amino acids.

The V gene is TRBV11-2, the J gene TRBJ2-1; 7 bases are shared with TRBD1. The ends lost 10 bases at V and 4 bases at J; junction bases unmatched: 4. Germline V gene data show CDR1 as SGHAT and CDR2 as FQNNGV. The CDR3 has 12 amino acids. The chain's CDR3 is CATLQGYNEQFF. The DNA of the CDR3 is TGTGCCACTCTACAGGGGTACAATGAGCAGTTCTTC.

This chain joins TRBV5-1 and TRBJ2-3; D is ambiguous. There are 16 residues in the CDR3. The germline V and J ends were trimmed by 0 bases and 0 bases, with 11 bases remaining between them. Germline V gene data show CDR1 as SGHRS and CDR2 as YFSETQ. This CDR3 is CASSLGRSSSTDTQYF. CDR3 sequence (DNA): TGCGCCAGCAGCTTGGGCCGATCCTCTAGCACAGATACGCAGTATTTT.

This clonotype has just a few counts. The V and J genes are TRBV20-1 and TRBJ2-4; D possibly corresponds to TRBD2 (6 bases). The better agreement between TRBJ2-7 and the DNA end casts doubt on the J call. CDR3 length equals 15 residues. The V gene's germline CDR1 is DFQATT and CDR2 SNEGSKA (reference sequence). This chain's CDR3 is CSARAPPAGYYEQYF. CDR3 in DNA: TGCAGTGCTAGAGCCCCGCCAGCGGGCTACTACGAGCAGTACTTC.

V usage is TRBV5-5 and J usage is TRBJ2-4; a possible D gene is TRBD2 (5 bases). The better agreement between TRBJ2-7 and the DNA end casts doubt on the J call. Germline V gene sequence: CDR1 SGHKS, CDR2 YYEKEE (reference sequence). The CDR3 runs 18 residues. CDR3: CASSLSGTGSLTPYEQYF. For the CDR3, the DNA is TGTGCCAGCAGCTTGTCGGGTACGGGGTCTCTAACCCCCTACGAGCAGTACTTC.

This clonotype was counted between two and nine times. The V call is TRBV2, the J call TRBJ2-7, with D uncertain. Per the germline V gene, CDR1 is SNHLY and CDR2 is FYNNEI. With 1 base removed from V and 7 bases from J, the gap between germline ends came to 11 bases. The CDR3 extends over 13 amino acids. The CDR3 protein is CASSEGTMGEQYF. The CDR3 DNA sequence: TGTGCCAGCAGTGAAGGAACCATGGGAGAGCAGTACTTC.

This chain joins TRBV5-1 and TRBJ2-7; 14 bases are a match to TRBD2. V lost 4 bases, J lost 0 bases, and 9 bases stayed unmatched. Germline lookup yields CDR1 SGHRS and CDR2 YFSETQ. The CDR3 sequence is 18 residues long. The CDR3 is CASSPWTSGRFSSYEQYF. CDR3 sequence (DNA): TGCGCCAGCAGCCCTTGGACTAGCGGGAGGTTTAGCTCCTACGAGCAGTACTTC.

This clonotype was seen at least ten times. The rearrangement links TRBV7-2 to TRBJ2-7; D may be TRBD1 or TRBD2 (5 bases each). The V gene's germline CDR1 is SGHTA and CDR2 FQGNSA. The CDR3 length is 12 residues. V was cut by 5 bases and J by 6 bases, with 11 bases left in between. Here the CDR3 DNA reads TGTGCCAGCAGCAGGGACCTGGCCGAGCAGTACTTC. Residues: CASSRDLAEQYF. The variable domain in full, completed from reference TRBV7-2 and TRBJ2-7, reads GAGVSQSPSNKVTEKGKDVELRCDPISGHTALYWYRQSLGQGLEFLIYFQGNSAPDKSGLPSDRFSAERTGGSVSTLTIQRTQQEDSAVYLCASSRDLAEQYFGPGTRLTVT.

This clonotype was detected a few times. The chain carries TRBV27 and TRBJ2-7; 12 nucleotides agree with TRBD2. Germline V CDR1 and CDR2: MNHEY, SMNVEV (reference sequence). This CDR3 comprises 15 residues. The V gene end was trimmed by 4 bases and the J gene end by 2 bases; junction bases not matched to a gene: 3. The CDR3 DNA reads TGTGCCAGCAGTTCTAGCGGGAGGGACCCCTACGAGCAGTACTTC. It codes for CASSSSGRDPYEQYF.

The CDR3 here is CSARMPASGFREQYF. The CDR3 coding sequence is TGCAGTGCTAGAATGCCGGCTAGTGGGTTTAGAGAGCAGTACTTC. This chain uses TRBV20-1 with TRBJ2-7; D is ambiguous. Germline-derived CDR1 and CDR2 are DFQATT and SNEGSKA (reference sequence). CDR3 size: 15 residues. With 2 bases removed from V and 7 bases from J, the gap between germline ends came to 21 bases.

For the CDR3, the DNA is TGTGCCAGCAGTTCGGGACTCCCCGGGGGGGAGCAGTACTTC. Amino acid sequence: CASSSGLPGGEQYF. The V gene is TRBV12-3 or TRBV12-4, the J gene TRBJ2-4, with 8 bases identical to TRBD2. The CDR3 consists of 14 residues. Losses at the gene ends were 4 bases for V and 13 bases for J; bases not matched to a gene: 12.